The 25 T cell receptor beta chains presented below share a single source sample, sequenced in a study of blood T cell repertoires in COVID-19. Here immunoSEQ multiplex PCR was the method, and the copy in TCRdb shows in-frame clones only, minus some. The repertoire holds about 59,000 clones, around 67% seen once, with approximately 15% in the top ten. The sample was peripheral blood. These TCRs come from a woman aged 65 to 85 with acute or convalescent COVID-19.

This clone was seen only a few times. The CDR3 DNA is TGCGCCAGCAGCTCGGGGACAGAGAACACTGAAGCTTTCTTT. This sequence encodes CASSSGTENTEAFF. This sequence joins TRBV5-1 and TRBJ1-1; 7 nucleotides align to TRBD1. V was clipped by 3 bases and J by 1 base; unmatched bases: 3. The CDR3 sequence is 14 residues long. Germline CDR1 reads SGHRS; CDR2 reads YFSETQ.

This clone was detected once. The chain has TRBV27 and TRBJ2-3; no clear D. CDR1 and CDR2 (germline): MNHEY, SMNVEV (reference sequence). The CDR3 spans 13 residues. With 5 bases removed from V and 1 base from J, the gap between germline ends came to 7 bases. The chain's CDR3 is CASSLPGTDTQYF. The CDR3 DNA sequence: TGTGCCAGCAGTCTCCCAGGCACAGATACGCAGTATTTT.

The rearrangement uses TRBV11-2 and TRBJ1-2; 9 positions agree with TRBD1. CDR3 size: 15 residues. V gave up 6 bases and J gave up 4 bases; unmatched junction bases: 9. The germline CDR1 and CDR2 sequences are SGHAT and FQNNGV. DNA for the CDR3: TGTGCCAGCAGGACGACGGGACAGGGCCTCTATGGCTACACCTTC. Translation: CASRTTGQGLYGYTF.

The genes are TRBV2 and TRBJ1-6; D remains unclear. V was shortened by 1 base and J by 8 bases, with 6 bases between the two germline ends. Germline CDR1 is SNHLY and CDR2 is FYNNEI. The CDR3 loop spans 13 amino acids. CDR3 in DNA: TGTGCCAGCAGTGAAGTTGGGCATTCACCCCTCCACTTT. Translated, it gives CASSEVGHSPLHF.

The chain joins TRBV18 to TRBJ1-5; D is possibly TRBD1 (6 bases). The CDR3 is 14 amino acids. Germline values: CDR1 KGHSH, CDR2 LQKENI. With 1 base removed from V and 7 bases from J, the gap between germline ends came to 11 bases. The CDR3 protein is CASSPQGVRQPQHF. The CDR3 DNA reads TGTGCCAGCTCACCACAGGGGGTTCGACAGCCCCAGCATTTT.

This clone occurred once. This chain joins TRBV7-3 and TRBJ2-5; the D gene is possibly TRBD2 (6 bases). V was pared by 4 bases and J by 5 bases, with 14 bases between. Germline V gene lookup returns CDR1 SGHTA and CDR2 FQGTGA. This CDR3 region has 14 residues. The CDR3 loop is CASSYSGDPETQYF. CDR3 coding DNA: TGTGCCAGCAGCTATAGCGGAGATCCCGAGACCCAGTACTTC.

V and J are TRBV7-9 and TRBJ2-3, with no clear D. The CDR3 spans 12 residues. CDR1 and CDR2 (germline): SEHNR, FQNEAQ (reference sequence). V shed 6 bases and J shed 6 bases, with 10 bases lying between them. In nucleotides, the CDR3 is TGTGCCAGCAGTGTTATTTCGGATACGCAGTATTTT. Residues: CASSVISDTQYF.

The chain uses TRBV6-4 and TRBJ1-1, with D tentatively TRBD1 (6 bases). The CDR3 extends over 14 amino acids. Germline values: CDR1 MRHNA, CDR2 SNTAGT. V was pared by 5 bases and J by 1 base, with 11 bases between. CDR3: CASSPDRANTEAFF. The CDR3 DNA follows: TGTGCCAGCAGTCCGGACAGAGCGAACACTGAAGCTTTCTTT.

This chain links TRBV7-9 with TRBJ1-1; a weak D match, TRBD1 (5 bases). The CDR3 extends over 14 amino acids. V was shortened by 6 bases and J by 0 bases, with 11 bases between the two germline ends. Germline loops: CDR1 SEHNR, CDR2 FQNEAQ (reference sequence). CDR3 in DNA: TGTGCCAGCAGATCGACAGACATGAACACTGAAGCTTTCTTT. Translated: CASRSTDMNTEAFF.

J is TRBJ2-3 and V is TRBV10-2, with D unresolved. V lost 3 bases and J 3 bases, leaving 13 bases between the germline ends. This CDR3 region has 15 residues. CDR1 and CDR2 (germline): WSHSY, SAAADI. CDR3 amino acids: CASSDSDVVTDTQYF. The CDR3 DNA sequence: TGCGCCAGCAGTGATTCCGATGTAGTGACAGATACGCAGTATTTT.

The chain is built from TRBV7-9 and TRBJ2-7; a possible D gene is TRBD1 (6 bases). This CDR3 is 15 amino acids long. Per the germline V gene, CDR1 is SEHNR and CDR2 is FQNEAQ (reference sequence). Trimming took 5 bases from V and 0 from J, leaving 14 bases between them. As DNA, the CDR3 is TGTGCCAGCAGCCTCAGGGGTCCAAGCTCCTACGAGCAGTACTTC. Protein sequence: CASSLRGPSSYEQYF.

This clone was picked up a small number of times. The rearrangement joins TRBV7-9 to TRBJ1-1; D uncertain. Germline-derived CDR1 and CDR2 are SEHNR and FQNEAQ (reference sequence). Between the trimmed V and J ends, which lost 7 bases and 3 bases, there was a span of 15 bases. The CDR3 spans 14 residues. Here the CDR3 reads CASTPGGPYTEAFF. The CDR3 DNA reads as TGTGCCAGCACCCCAGGCGGGCCCTACACTGAAGCTTTCTTT.

The table lists this clone with a few counts. The chain is built from TRBV11-2 and TRBJ2-3; 8 bases align to TRBD2. The CDR3 covers 16 residues. The germline V gene has CDR1 SGHAT and CDR2 FQNNGV. V dropped 7 bases and J dropped 0; count of bases not matched to a gene: 9. The CDR3 region is CASTLNPGGSTDTQYF. In nucleotides, the CDR3 is TGTGCCAGCACCCTAAACCCGGGGGGGAGCACAGATACGCAGTATTTT.

This clone was counted only a few times. The chain uses TRBV9 and TRBJ1-1; D gene uncertain. The V end lost 0 bases, the J end lost 1 base, and 10 bases lay between the germline ends. Germline assignment: CDR1 SGDLS and CDR2 YYNGEE. The CDR3 runs to 15 residues. CDR3: CASSVEATGNTEAFF. CDR3 in DNA: TGTGCCAGCAGCGTAGAGGCCACGGGGAACACTGAAGCTTTCTTT.

V usage is TRBV5-5 and J usage is TRBJ2-3; D uncertain. Germline V gives CDR1 SGHKS, CDR2 YYEKEE (reference sequence). V gave up 4 bases and J gave up 0 bases, with 15 bases separating them. There are 16 residues in the CDR3. CDR3 in amino acids: CASSPAAVPSTDTQYF. The CDR3, as DNA: TGTGCCAGCAGCCCGGCGGCAGTCCCTAGCACAGATACGCAGTATTTT.

This clone appeared a few times. The chain joins TRBV5-4 to TRBJ1-1, with 7 bases matching TRBD1. The CDR3 is 14 residues long. CDR1 SGHNT and CDR2 YYREEE come from the germline V gene (reference sequence). V was clipped by 2 bases and J by 3 bases; unmatched bases: 4. In DNA, the CDR3 is TGTGCCAGCAGCTTTAACCAGGGGGACACTGAAGCTTTCTTT. Residues: CASSFNQGDTEAFF. Full variable domain (rest looked up from reference TRBV5-4 and TRBJ1-1): ETGVTQSPTHLIKTRGQQVTLRCSSQSGHNTVSWYQQALGQGPQFIFQYYREEENGRGNFPPRFSGLQFPNYSSELNVNALELDDSALYLCASSFNQGDTEAFFGQGTRLTVV.

The V call is TRBV30, the J call TRBJ1-5; tentatively, D is TRBD1 (5 bases). The V end was cut by 3 bases, the J end by 7 bases, with 13 bases between. CDR1 is GTSNPN and CDR2 is SVGIG in the germline V gene (reference sequence). The CDR3 totals 13 residues. The CDR3 here is CAWSGQGGQPQHF. CDR3 nucleotides: TGTGCCTGGAGCGGGCAGGGTGGACAGCCCCAGCATTTT.

This clone came up once. V usage is TRBV2 and J usage is TRBJ1-2; 7 nucleotides agree with TRBD1. CDR3 size: 13 residues. Germline V gene lookup returns CDR1 SNHLY and CDR2 FYNNEI. The V and J ends lost 4 bases and 4 bases, in that order; junction bases with no gene match: 3. The CDR3 loop is CASSVDRFYGYTF. As DNA, the CDR3 is TGTGCCAGCAGTGTGGACAGGTTCTATGGCTACACCTTC.

This clone was seen a single time. This chain connects TRBV11-2 to TRBJ1-4, with D possibly matching TRBD1 (6 bases). CDR1 is SGHAT, CDR2 FQNNGV, per germline. The ends were cut back, 5 bases at V and 6 bases at J, with 13 bases in the middle. The CDR3 loop spans 14 amino acids. CDR3 coding DNA: TGTGCCAGCAGCCCCAACAGGGTTGATGAAAAACTGTTTTTT. Protein: CASSPNRVDEKLFF.

This clone has just a few counts. The V call is TRBV7-9, the J call TRBJ1-1; 9 bases are shared with TRBD1. CDR3 length equals 18 residues. Unmatched junction bases numbered 17, after V lost 6 bases and J lost 3 bases. CDR1 and CDR2 (germline): SEHNR, FQNEAQ (reference sequence). CDR3 DNA sequence: TGTGCCAGCAGTCCGAATCCGGGACAGGGAGGCATTTACACTGAAGCTTTCTTT. It translates to CASSPNPGQGGIYTEAFF.

The V and J genes are TRBV6-5 and TRBJ2-3; 9 nucleotides agree with TRBD2. The junction had 2 bases not matched to a gene; V was cut back by 7 bases and J by 0 bases. The CDR3 is 14 amino acids. CDR1 is MNHEY, CDR2 SVGAGI, per germline. The CDR3 region is CASIAGVSTDTQYF. The CDR3 DNA reads TGTGCCAGCATAGCGGGGGTAAGCACAGATACGCAGTATTTT.

The CDR3 DNA is TGCGCCAGCAGCTTGGTTCGCGCGGGACAAGAGACCCAGTACTTC. It yields the protein CASSLVRAGQETQYF. The chain employs TRBV5-1 and TRBJ2-5, with TRBD2 as a possible D gene (6 bases). CDR1 and CDR2 from the germline V gene are SGHRS and YFSETQ. Trimming removed 0 bases at V and 2 bases at J, with 11 bases between. The CDR3 contains 15 residues.

This chain joins TRBV18 and TRBJ2-7; D is unresolved. This CDR3 spans 12 amino acids. In germline, CDR1 is KGHSH, CDR2 LQKENI. V lost 6 bases, J lost 7 bases, and 13 bases lay in between. This chain's CDR3 is CASSLESGEQYV. CDR3 nucleotides: TGTGCCAGCTCCCTGGAGAGTGGTGAGCAGTACGTC.

The chain employs TRBV9 and TRBJ2-3; a weak D match, TRBD2 (5 bases). The CDR3 is made up of 14 amino acids. The V end was cut by 3 bases, the J end by 2 bases, with 10 bases between. Germline assignment: CDR1 SGDLS and CDR2 YYNGEE. This CDR3 is CASSARVLTDTQYF. The CDR3 nucleotides are TGTGCCAGCAGCGCGAGGGTCCTCACAGATACGCAGTATTTT.

This clone was seen a few times. This chain joins TRBV30 and TRBJ1-1; 9 positions agree with TRBD1. The CDR3 is 14 residues long. Germline loops: CDR1 GTSNPN, CDR2 SVGIG (reference sequence). Trimming cost V 2 bases and J 5 bases; bases outside gene matches: 6. CDR3 residues: CAWSLGTGRTEAFF. The CDR3 DNA reads TGTGCCTGGAGTCTAGGGACAGGGAGGACTGAAGCTTTCTTT. The full variable domain, completed using reference TRBV30 and TRBJ1-1, is SQTIHQWPATLVQPVGSPLSLECTVEGTSNPNLYWYRQAAGRGLQLLFYSVGIGQISSEVPQNLSASRPQDRQFILSSKKLLLSDSGFYLCAWSLGTGRTEAFFGQGTRLTVV.